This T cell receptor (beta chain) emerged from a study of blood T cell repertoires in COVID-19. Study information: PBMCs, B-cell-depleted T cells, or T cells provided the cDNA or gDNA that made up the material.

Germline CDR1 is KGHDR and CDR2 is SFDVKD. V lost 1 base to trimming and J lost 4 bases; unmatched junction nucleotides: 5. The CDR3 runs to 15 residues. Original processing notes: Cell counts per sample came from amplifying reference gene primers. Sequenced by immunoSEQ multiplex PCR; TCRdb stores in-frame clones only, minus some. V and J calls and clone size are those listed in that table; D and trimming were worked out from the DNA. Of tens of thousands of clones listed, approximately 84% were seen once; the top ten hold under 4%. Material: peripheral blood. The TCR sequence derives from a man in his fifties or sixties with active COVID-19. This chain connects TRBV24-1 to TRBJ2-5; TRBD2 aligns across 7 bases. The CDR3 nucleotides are TGTGCCACCAGTGATTTTGGCGGGAGCCGAGAGACCCAGTACTTC. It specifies CATSDFGGSRETQYF.